Presented here are 22 T cell receptor beta chains from one specimen sequenced in a study of cytomegalovirus exposure and HLA in healthy donors. Primers included in the PCR were 60 Vbeta and 13 Jbeta primers. Sequenced by immunoSEQ multiplex PCR; TCRdb stores in-frame clones only, minus some. The sample shows more than 150,000 clones, about 90% of them seen only once. The sample comprised PBMCs. Every receptor here comes from a girl less than two years old in good health and CMV-seronegative.

The chain recombines TRBV2 with TRBJ1-6; D unclear. The V and J ends lost 4 bases and 2 bases respectively, with 9 bases between them. The germline V gene encodes CDR1 SNHLY and CDR2 FYNNEI. There are 15 residues in the CDR3. CDR3 in DNA: TGTGCCAGCAGTGGAGGGAGAACCTATAATTCACCCCTCCACTTT. Translation: CASSGGRTYNSPLHF.

The genes are TRBV14 and TRBJ1-2; TRBD1 matches at 9 bases. Germline V gives CDR1 SGHDN, CDR2 FVKESK. V dropped 3 bases and J dropped 3; count of bases not matched to a gene: 2. This CDR3 is 14 amino acids long. In DNA, the CDR3 is TGTGCCAGCAGCCAGAGGACAGGGGACTATGGCTACACCTTC. It encodes CASSQRTGDYGYTF.

The chain has TRBV7-9 and TRBJ1-1; D is ambiguous. Per germline, CDR1 SEHNR and CDR2 FQNEAQ (reference sequence). Between the trimmed V and J ends, which lost 1 base and 4 bases, there was a span of 4 bases. CDR3 length equals 12 residues. The CDR3 here is CASSLGLTEAFF. CDR3 nucleotide sequence: TGTGCCAGCAGCTTAGGACTCACTGAAGCTTTCTTT.

This rearrangement joins TRBV6-6 to TRBJ1-5; 8 nucleotides line up with TRBD1. The trim removed 6 bases at V and 1 base at J, leaving 8 bases unmatched. This CDR3 region has 16 residues. CDR1 and CDR2 from the germline V gene are MNHNY and SVGAGI (reference sequence). CDR3 loop: CASRPDRGGSNQPQHF. The CDR3 nucleotides are TGTGCCAGCAGACCAGACAGGGGAGGGAGCAATCAGCCCCAGCATTTT.

The chain recombines TRBV29-1 with TRBJ1-5; the D gene is possibly TRBD1 (6 bases). The CDR3 spans 11 residues. CDR1 SQVTM and CDR2 ANQGSEA come from the germline V gene. Trimming removed 6 bases from V and 13 bases from J, with 16 bases in between. The CDR3 sequence: CSVHPGQPQHF. As DNA, the CDR3 is TGCAGCGTACACCCGGGACAACCTCAGCATTTT.

The chain recombines TRBV27 with TRBJ2-1; TRBD1 matches 7 bases. Germline V gene sequence: CDR1 MNHEY, CDR2 SMNVEV (reference sequence). CDR3 length: 15 residues. V was clipped by 3 bases and J by 2 bases; unmatched bases: 4. CDR3 DNA sequence: TGTGCCAGCAGTTTGGACAGGTCTACCTACAATGAGCAGTTCTTC. The encoded protein is CASSLDRSTYNEQFF.

This clone was observed a few times. This sequence joins TRBV11-2 and TRBJ2-1, with 10 nucleotides matching TRBD2. The germline gives CDR1 SGHAT, CDR2 FQNNGV. The CDR3 runs to 19 residues. Trimming at V came to 0 bases and at J to 0 bases, leaving 8 bases not matched to a gene. This CDR3 reads CASSLEGQREGSSYNEQFF. As DNA, the CDR3 is TGTGCCAGCAGCTTAGAGGGCCAGCGGGAGGGTAGCTCCTACAATGAGCAGTTCTTC.

J is TRBJ1-1 and V is TRBV9; the D gene is possibly TRBD1 (6 bases). This CDR3 spans 15 amino acids. Germline V CDR1 and CDR2: SGDLS, YYNGEE. The V end was cut by 3 bases, the J end by 4 bases, with 16 bases between. CDR3 region: CASSDRTGMGTEAFF. CDR3 DNA sequence: TGTGCCAGCAGCGACCGTACAGGGATGGGCACTGAAGCTTTCTTT. Full variable domain (outside the CDR3, taken from reference TRBV9 and TRBJ1-1): DSGVTQTPKHLITATGQRVTLRCSPRSGDLSVYWYQQSLDQGLQFLIQYYNGEERAKGNILERFSAQQFPDLHSELNLSSLELGDSALYFCASSDRTGMGTEAFFGQGTRLTVV.

The chain uses TRBV29-1 and TRBJ1-1, with unresolved D. The V end lost 3 bases, the J end lost 4 bases, and 15 bases lay between the germline ends. The CDR3 runs to 14 residues. Germline values: CDR1 SQVTM, CDR2 ANQGSEA. The CDR3: CSVEAALEGTEAFF. CDR3 DNA sequence: TGCAGCGTTGAGGCAGCTTTAGAGGGCACTGAAGCTTTCTTT.

V is TRBV29-1 and J is TRBJ2-5; no firm D call. Trimming left V 5 bases short and J 0 bases short, with 10 bases between. Germline V lookup: CDR1 SQVTM, CDR2 ANQGSEA. CDR3 length equals 13 residues. The CDR3 here is CSVYRTDQETQYF. In nucleotides, the CDR3 is TGCAGCGTTTACAGAACGGACCAAGAGACCCAGTACTTC.

The V call is TRBV30, the J call TRBJ1-5, with D perhaps TRBD1 (5 bases). Between the trimmed V and J ends, which lost 0 bases and 7 bases, there was a span of 13 bases. CDR3 length: 14 amino acids. Germline lookup yields CDR1 GTSNPN and CDR2 SVGIG (reference sequence). The CDR3 nucleotides are TGTGCCTGGAGTGTATCGGGGGGAGAGCAGCCCCAGCATTTT. Translated: CAWSVSGGEQPQHF.

The J gene is TRBJ2-5, the V gene TRBV5-1; TRBD2 matches 11 bases. The junction had 2 bases not matched to a gene; V was cut back by 3 bases and J by 1 base. The V gene's germline CDR1 is SGHRS and CDR2 YFSETQ. The length of the CDR3 is 15 residues. This CDR3 reads CASSSGTSGQETQYF. The CDR3 DNA sequence: TGCGCCAGCAGCTCCGGGACTAGCGGCCAAGAGACCCAGTACTTC.

The chain combines TRBV6-5 with TRBJ1-2; no reliable D call. The germline V gene encodes CDR1 MNHEY and CDR2 SVGAGI. Trimming removed 5 bases at V and 3 bases at J, with 16 bases between. This CDR3 spans 15 amino acids. The CDR3 is CASSNILGVDYGYTF. The DNA of the CDR3 is TGTGCCAGCAGTAACATCTTGGGCGTCGACTATGGCTACACCTTC.

The CDR3 is CASSSGPTSGDEQFF. CDR3 nucleotides: TGTGCCAGCAGCTCCGGGCCTACGAGCGGCGATGAGCAGTTCTTC. The chain links TRBV9 to TRBJ2-1, with D maybe TRBD2 (5 bases). CDR3 length: 15 residues. Germline V gives CDR1 SGDLS, CDR2 YYNGEE. V lost 4 bases, J lost 8 bases, and 19 bases lay in between.

The chain carries TRBV18 and TRBJ2-7, with 8 bases matching TRBD1. The CDR3 spans 15 residues. Per the germline V gene, CDR1 is KGHSH and CDR2 is LQKENI. V lost 1 base, J lost 5 bases, and 7 bases stayed unmatched. The CDR3 sequence is CASSPHPGQGNEQYF. The CDR3 DNA is TGTGCCAGCTCACCACACCCCGGACAGGGCAACGAGCAGTACTTC.

CDR3 sequence: CASSLDSGSYEQYF. CDR3 nucleotides: TGCGCCAGCAGCCTGGACTCTGGCTCCTACGAGCAGTACTTC. The chain joins TRBV5-1 to TRBJ2-7, with D possibly being TRBD2 (5 bases). CDR1 and CDR2 (germline): SGHRS, YFSETQ. CDR3 length equals 14 residues. Trimming removed 4 bases at V and 0 bases at J, with 11 bases between.

The chain links TRBV27 to TRBJ2-3; unclear D gene. Trimming shortened V by 2 bases and J by 0 bases, and 6 bases separated the two germline ends. CDR1 and CDR2 from the germline V gene are MNHEY and SMNVEV (reference sequence). This CDR3 has 14 amino acids. CDR3 DNA sequence: TGTGCCAGCAGTTTAGAACTAAGCACAGATACGCAGTATTTT. Translation: CASSLELSTDTQYF.

The CDR3 coding sequence is TGTGCCAGCAGTTACGTACAGGGGGCATGGAATGAGCAGTTCTTC. Its translation is CASSYVQGAWNEQFF. The V call is TRBV6-5, the J call TRBJ2-1, with 9 bases fitting TRBD1. The ends lost 2 bases at V and 7 bases at J; junction bases unmatched: 6. This CDR3 is built from 15 residues. CDR1 and CDR2 (germline): MNHEY, SVGAGI.

The chain has TRBV27 and TRBJ2-7, with D possibly being TRBD1 (5 bases). Trimming cost V 2 bases and J 2 bases, with 13 bases left between them. Germline V gene data show CDR1 as MNHEY and CDR2 as SMNVEV (reference sequence). The CDR3 runs 15 residues. The CDR3 coding sequence is TGTGCCAGCAGTTTAACCGACAGTAAACCCTACGAGCAGTACTTC. Its translation: CASSLTDSKPYEQYF.

The chain recombines TRBV4-1 with TRBJ2-4; the match to TRBD2 covers 7 bases. This CDR3 is built from 16 residues. Germline V gene lookup returns CDR1 MGHRA and CDR2 YSYEKL. V was pared by 3 bases and J by 9 bases, with 14 bases of the junction left unmatched. The CDR3 loop is CASSHPNVEGRGIQYF. The CDR3 DNA is TGCGCCAGCAGCCACCCAAACGTCGAAGGGAGGGGCATTCAGTACTTC.

V gene TRBV5-1 combines with J gene TRBJ1-2; D call uncertain. Trimming pared 5 bases from V and 5 bases from J, leaving 19 bases between. This CDR3 is built from 15 residues. Germline CDR1 and CDR2: SGHRS and YFSETQ. The CDR3 bases are TGCGCCAGCAGGAGTTTGACACCGCCTGGGTATGGCTACACCTTC. Translating gives CASRSLTPPGYGYTF. The variable domain in full, completed from reference TRBV5-1 and TRBJ1-2, reads KAGVTQTPRYLIKTRGQQVTLSCSPISGHRSVSWYQQTPGQGLQFLFEYFSETQRNKGNFPGRFSGRQFSNSRSEMNVSTLELGDSALYLCASRSLTPPGYGYTFGSGTRLTVV.

The V and J genes are TRBV6-1 and TRBJ1-2, with D perhaps matching TRBD1 (6 bases). The germline V and J ends were trimmed by 0 bases and 8 bases, with 16 bases remaining between them. The CDR3 consists of 15 residues. Germline V lookup: CDR1 MNHNS, CDR2 SASEGT. The CDR3 region is CASSEAWGGARGYTF. The CDR3 DNA is TGTGCCAGCAGTGAAGCGTGGGGGGGGGCGAGGGGCTACACCTTC.